A single sample is the source of the 18 T cell receptor beta chains below, sequenced in a study of blood T cell repertoires in COVID-19. Using immunoSEQ multiplex PCR, the repertoire was profiled, and TCRdb retains in-frame clones only, with some absent. This table holds approximately 160,000 clones, roughly 84% found once. Sequencing was performed on peripheral blood. These receptor sequences come from a man between 60 and 75 years old who had recovered from COVID-19.

The rearrangement uses TRBV19 and TRBJ2-7, with 10 nucleotides matching TRBD2. Germline V lookup: CDR1 LNHDA, CDR2 SQIVND (reference sequence). After removal of 0 bases from V and 5 bases from J, the junction contained 7 bases not matched to a gene. The CDR3 totals 16 residues. The CDR3 bases are TGTGCCAGTAGTATAGAGGCTAGCGGGGGAGGCAACGAGCAGTACTTC. The encoded protein is CASSIEASGGGNEQYF.

The sample holds a few counts of this clone. The chain joins TRBV7-9 to TRBJ2-7, with 14 bases fitting TRBD2. V shed 6 bases, J shed 5 bases, and the junction held 9 bases outside the gene matches. CDR3 length: 16 residues. Germline CDR1 SEHNR, CDR2 FQNEAQ (reference sequence). This chain's CDR3 is CASSHAPGLAGDEQYF. CDR3 DNA sequence: TGTGCCAGCAGTCACGCCCCGGGACTAGCGGGGGACGAGCAGTACTTC.

V usage is TRBV25-1 and J usage is TRBJ1-2; TRBD1 is a possible D gene (6 bases). The CDR3 is 14 amino acids. The germline gives CDR1 MGHDK, CDR2 SYGVNS. V dropped 0 bases and J dropped 2 bases, with 7 bases sitting between them. The CDR3 region has the DNA TGTGCCAGCAGTGAATATACAGGGAACTATGGCTACACCTTC. This gives the protein CASSEYTGNYGYTF.

The gene calls are TRBV27 and TRBJ1-1; D might be TRBD1 (5 bases). The CDR3 extends over 16 amino acids. Germline CDR1 reads MNHEY; CDR2 reads SMNVEV (reference sequence). The V and J ends lost 1 base and 3 bases respectively, with 15 bases between them. The CDR3 DNA reads as TGTGCCAGCAGTTTATACCAGGGCAGTGGGGACACTGAAGCTTTCTTT. Residues: CASSLYQGSGDTEAFF.

The chain couples TRBV3-1 (or the pseudogene TRBV3-2) to TRBJ1-1; D not resolved. Trimming left V 2 bases short and J 5 bases short, with 15 bases between. The CDR3 spans 15 residues. Germline assignment: CDR1 LGHDT and CDR2 YNNKEL (reference sequence). CDR3 amino acids: CASSQYAGRGTEAFF. In DNA, the CDR3 is TGTGCCAGCAGCCAATACGCCGGGCGAGGGACTGAAGCTTTCTTT.

The genes are TRBV5-7 and TRBJ2-5, with 10 nucleotides matching TRBD2. TRBV5-7 is filed as an ORF, its function uncertain. The CDR3 covers 17 residues. The V and J ends lost 4 bases and 3 bases, in that order; junction bases with no gene match: 12. Here the CDR3 reads CASSRSAQRGGEETQYF. The CDR3 DNA sequence: TGTGCCAGCAGCCGCTCCGCCCAGCGGGGGGGCGAAGAGACCCAGTACTTC.

The chain is built from TRBV6-6 and TRBJ1-2; 7 bases agree with TRBD1. With V trimmed by 2 bases and J by 5 bases, 11 bases remained unmatched. The CDR3 has 16 residues. In germline, CDR1 is MNHNY, CDR2 SVGAGI (reference sequence). CDR3: CASSYLPGTAMYGYTF. CDR3 DNA: TGTGCCAGCAGTTACCTTCCCGGGACAGCGATGTATGGCTACACCTTC.

This sequence joins TRBV2 and TRBJ1-2, with 8 bases that match TRBD1. This CDR3 region has 12 residues. The V gene's germline CDR1 is SNHLY and CDR2 FYNNEI. With V trimmed by 9 bases and J by 8 bases, 8 bases remained unmatched. The CDR3 region has the DNA TGTGCCAGGGGGGACAGGCCGGGAGGCTACACCTTC. This sequence encodes CARGDRPGGYTF.

This sequence joins TRBV21-1 and TRBJ2-6; TRBD1 is the table's D call, not checked against the DNA. TRBV21-1 is a listed pseudogene. The length of the CDR3 is 22 residues. CDR3 in DNA: TGTGCCAGCAGCAAACCCAGGATGCGGAGGGACAGGACCGACTCTGGGGCCAACGTCCTGACTTTC. The encoded protein is CASSKPRMRRDRTDSGANVLTF.

The J gene is TRBJ2-1, the V gene TRBV7-3; 10 nucleotides line up with TRBD2. Germline assignment: CDR1 SGHTA and CDR2 FQGTGA. The V segment lost 5 bases and the J segment 10 bases; nucleotides outside the gene matches: 5. CDR3 size: 13 residues. The CDR3 sequence is CASSPVTSGEQFF. The CDR3 DNA is TGTGCCAGCAGCCCTGTGACTAGCGGGGAGCAGTTCTTC.

The chain employs TRBV3-1 (or the pseudogene TRBV3-2) and TRBJ2-5; a weak D match, TRBD2 (7 bases). The CDR3 has 13 amino acids. Germline CDR1 and CDR2: LGHDT and YNNKEL (reference sequence). Trimming removed 3 bases from V and 9 bases from J, with 14 bases in between. The chain's CDR3 is CASSQPRGAAQYF. CDR3 bases: TGTGCCAGCAGCCAGCCCCGGGGGGCGGCCCAGTACTTC.

The rearrangement uses TRBV3-1 (or the pseudogene TRBV3-2) and TRBJ2-7; 7 bases align to TRBD1. With V trimmed by 5 bases and J by 7 bases, 14 bases remained unmatched. Germline V CDR1 and CDR2: LGHDT, YNNKEL (reference sequence). The CDR3 is made up of 15 amino acids. CDR3 sequence reads: CASSASLGQQNEQYF. CDR3 sequence (DNA): TGTGCCAGCAGCGCCAGCCTGGGACAGCAGAATGAGCAGTACTTC.

The gene calls are TRBV9 and TRBJ1-3; 10 bases align to TRBD1. The V gene's germline CDR1 is SGDLS and CDR2 YYNGEE. Trimming cost V 0 bases and J 0 bases; bases outside gene matches: 0. The CDR3 runs to 16 residues. The CDR3 is CASSVGQGASGNTIYF. The DNA of the CDR3 is TGTGCCAGCAGCGTAGGACAGGGGGCCTCTGGAAACACCATATATTTT.

The chain uses TRBV7-2 and TRBJ2-5; no reliable D call. The CDR3 has 15 residues. Trimming left V 1 base short and J 2 bases short, with 11 bases between. Germline V CDR1 and CDR2: SGHTA, FQGNSA. The CDR3 protein is CASSLESGGQETQYF. The CDR3 nucleotides are TGTGCCAGCAGCTTAGAATCCGGCGGTCAAGAGACCCAGTACTTC.

The CDR3 nucleotides are TGTGCCAGCAGCCAAAATGGACAGGGATCGGAGACCCAGTACTTC. This sequence encodes CASSQNGQGSETQYF. J is TRBJ2-5 and V is TRBV4-2; 8 bases are a match to TRBD1. The germline V gene encodes CDR1 LGHNA and CDR2 YNFKEQ. The V segment lost 2 bases and the J segment 5 bases; nucleotides outside the gene matches: 7. This CDR3 has 15 amino acids.

The genes are TRBV29-1 and TRBJ1-2; 7 positions match TRBD1. The trim removed 3 bases at V and 0 bases at J, leaving 10 bases unmatched. Germline V lookup: CDR1 SQVTM, CDR2 ANQGSEA. This CDR3 contains 16 residues. CDR3 loop: CSVEYGQGGANYGYTF. The CDR3 region has the DNA TGCAGCGTTGAGTACGGGCAGGGGGGAGCTAACTATGGCTACACCTTC.

The V gene is TRBV27, the J gene TRBJ2-3; D is uncertain. The V end was cut by 11 bases, the J end by 4 bases, with 10 bases between. This CDR3 is 11 amino acids long. Per germline, CDR1 MNHEY and CDR2 SMNVEV (reference sequence). In DNA form, the CDR3 reads TGTGCCGTCCTAGGTGCAGATACGCAGTATTTT. Translating it yields CAVLGADTQYF.

The V and J genes are TRBV29-1 and TRBJ2-1, with D unresolved. Trimming removed 6 bases from V and 0 bases from J, with 9 bases in between. This CDR3 has 13 residues. Germline V gene sequence: CDR1 SQVTM, CDR2 ANQGSEA. CDR3 in DNA: TGCAGCGTGAAACTCAACTCCTACAATGAGCAGTTCTTC. Translated, it gives CSVKLNSYNEQFF.